This T cell receptor beta chain appears in the sequencing data of a study of T cells expressing NK-cell markers. Study background: The authors derived TCR beta repertoires from sorted CD3+CD56+NKG2C+, CD3+CD56+NKG2C- and CD3+CD56-NKG2C+ T cells. Points from the study as a whole: About six donors carried dominant NKG2C+ clonotypes that made up roughly 1.0-7.5% of their CD8+ T cells. One observes that, in several donors, these clonotypes were also the leading ones within the CD3+CD56-NKG2C+ fraction.

5'RACE template switching with UMIs generated TCR beta cDNA. From the 5' RACE reads, TCRdb lists one entry per CDR3 protein and no DNA. The listing contains 130,000 to 150,000 distinct CDR3 sequences. A note on this clonotype: Antigen: not known.

The source material was blood T cells: a sorted CD56 or NKG2C T cell subset, CD4+ or CD8+ T cells, or bulk PBMC T cells (not recorded which). This sequence was found in a man aged 18-30 years in good health.

The CDR3 reads CASGLTSGLSETQYF. The chain joins TRBV12-5 to TRBJ2-5; the D call from TCRdb, TRBD2, cannot be confirmed without DNA. The CDR3 loop spans 15 amino acids. CDR1 is LGHNT, CDR2 FRNRAP, per germline.